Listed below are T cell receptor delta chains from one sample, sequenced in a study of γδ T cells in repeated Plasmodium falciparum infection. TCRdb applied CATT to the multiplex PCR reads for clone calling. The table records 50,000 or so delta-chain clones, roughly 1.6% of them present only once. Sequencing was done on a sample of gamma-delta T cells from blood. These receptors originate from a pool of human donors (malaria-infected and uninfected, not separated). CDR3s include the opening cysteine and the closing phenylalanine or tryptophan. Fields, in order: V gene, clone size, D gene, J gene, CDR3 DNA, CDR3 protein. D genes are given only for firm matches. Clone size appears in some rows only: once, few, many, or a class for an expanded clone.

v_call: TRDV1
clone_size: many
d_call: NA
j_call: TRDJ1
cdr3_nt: TGTGCTCTTGGGGGGGAAAAATGGCGACCCCGCGGTAAACTCATCTTT
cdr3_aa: CALGGEKWRPRGKLIF

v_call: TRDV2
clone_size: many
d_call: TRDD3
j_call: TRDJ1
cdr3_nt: TGTGCCTGTGACACCGTGAGTACTGGGGCCTTGTACACCGATAAACTCATCTTT
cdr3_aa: CACDTVSTGALYTDKLIF

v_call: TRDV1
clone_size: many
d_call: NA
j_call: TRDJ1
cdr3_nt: TGTGCCCTTGGGGAACTAACTCCCAGGAGATACACCGATAAACTCATCTTT
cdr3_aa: CALGELTPRRYTDKLIF

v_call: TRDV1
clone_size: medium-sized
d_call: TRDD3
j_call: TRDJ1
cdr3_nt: TGTGCTCTTGGGGAACTTGGTCACTGGGGGATACACACCGATAAACTCATCTTT
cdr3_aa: CALGELGHWGIHTDKLIF

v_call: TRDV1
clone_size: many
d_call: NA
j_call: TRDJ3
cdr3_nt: TGTGCTCTTGGGGAACTAGGGAACAGTCTGGGCCGTCAAACGGCCCCCTGGGACACCCGACAGATGTTTTTC
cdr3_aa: CALGELGNSLGRQTAPWDTRQMFF

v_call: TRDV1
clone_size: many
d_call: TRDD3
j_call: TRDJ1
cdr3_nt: TGTGCTCTTGGGGAACTCTTCGGCACACTGGGGGATACGAGGGGGTACACCGATAAACTCATCTTT
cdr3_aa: CALGELFGTLGDTRGYTDKLIF

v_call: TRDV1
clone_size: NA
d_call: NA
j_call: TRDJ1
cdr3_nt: TGTGCTCTTGGGGGGCTGCCGACGTACACCGATAAACTCATCTTT
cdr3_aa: CALGGLPTYTDKLIF

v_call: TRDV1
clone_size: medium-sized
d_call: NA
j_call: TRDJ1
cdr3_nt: TGTGCTCTTGGGGAACTAGGGATTGAGTACACCGATAAACTCATCTTT
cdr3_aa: CALGELGIEYTDKLIF

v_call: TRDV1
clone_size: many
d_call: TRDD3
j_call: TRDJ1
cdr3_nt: TGTGCTCTTGGGGAACCATGGAATCCTACCTATTACTCGGGGATACGCATGAAACTCATCTTT
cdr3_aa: CALGEPWNPTYYSGIRMKLIF

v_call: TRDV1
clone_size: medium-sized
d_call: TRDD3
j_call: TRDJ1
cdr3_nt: TGTGCTCTTGGGGGGCTAAGGGCTGGGGGATTCACCGATAAACTCATCTTT
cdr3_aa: CALGGLRAGGFTDKLIF

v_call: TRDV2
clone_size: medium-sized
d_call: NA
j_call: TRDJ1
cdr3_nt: TGTGCCTGTGATCCTGCGTCACTGGGTACCGATAAACTCATCTTT
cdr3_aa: CACDPASLGTDKLIF

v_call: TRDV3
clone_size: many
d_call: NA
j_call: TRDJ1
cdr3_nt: TGTGCCCAACGTGGGCCCTACTGGGCCTCCGATAAACTCATCTTT
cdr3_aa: CAQRGPYWASDKLIF

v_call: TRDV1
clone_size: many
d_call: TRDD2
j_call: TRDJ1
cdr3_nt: TGTGCCCTTGGGGAGGGCCTTCCTATTGCCTCGGGGGTTCAGGTGGAAGATAAACTCATCTTT
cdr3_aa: CALGEGLPIASGVQVEDKLIF

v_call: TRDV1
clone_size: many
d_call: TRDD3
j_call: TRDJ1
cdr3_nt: TGTGCTCTTGAGAGTTCCTACGGGGTGGGGGGATACGCTCTCACCGGTAAACTCATCTTT
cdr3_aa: CALESSYGVGGYALTGKLIF

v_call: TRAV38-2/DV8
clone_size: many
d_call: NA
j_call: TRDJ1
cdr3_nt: TGTGCTTATAGGAGCGCCCCCCGGTTTTTTTTGGGTGGACTCATCTTT
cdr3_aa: CAYRSAPRFFLGGLIF

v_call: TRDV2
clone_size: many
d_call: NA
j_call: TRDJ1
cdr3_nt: TGTGCCTGTGACACTCTTCCATACCCCATACGAACCGATAAACTCATCTTT
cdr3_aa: CACDTLPYPIRTDKLIF

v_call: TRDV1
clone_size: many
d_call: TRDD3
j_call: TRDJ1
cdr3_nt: TGTGCTCTTGGGGAACTTTACCCACGCCAACTGGGGGAACCATCTAAACTCATCTTT
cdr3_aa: CALGELYPRQLGEPSKLIF

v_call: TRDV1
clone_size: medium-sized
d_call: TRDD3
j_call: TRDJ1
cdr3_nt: TGTGCTCTTGGGGAACTCGGGCTCGAACGATGGATACGCGAACGATACACCGATAAACTCATCTTT
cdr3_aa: CALGELGLERWIRERYTDKLIF

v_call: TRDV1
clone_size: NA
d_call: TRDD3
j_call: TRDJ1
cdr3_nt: TGTGCTCTTGGGGAACATTGTCCATACGAGGTGGGGGATAAATCGGTCGACAAACTCATCTTT
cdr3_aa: CALGEHCPYEVGDKSVDKLIF

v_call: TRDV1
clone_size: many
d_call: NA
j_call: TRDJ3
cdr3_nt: TGTGCTCTTGGGGAGCCGGCCTTCCTACAGTACTGGGGGATCTCCTGGGACACCCGACAGATGTTTTTC
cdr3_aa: CALGEPAFLQYWGISWDTRQMFF

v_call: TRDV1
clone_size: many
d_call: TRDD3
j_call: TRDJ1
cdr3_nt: TGTGCTCTTGGGGAACAAGGACTTTACGGCGTACTGGGGGGAGGCGATAAACTCATCTTT
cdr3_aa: CALGEQGLYGVLGGGDKLIF

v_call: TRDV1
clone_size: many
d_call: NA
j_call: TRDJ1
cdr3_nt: TGTGCTCTTGGGCAACTATACCCCAGCGATAAACTCATCTTT
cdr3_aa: CALGQLYPSDKLIF

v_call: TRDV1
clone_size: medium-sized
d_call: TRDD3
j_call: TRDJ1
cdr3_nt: TGTGCTCTTGGGGAACTTTACTGGGGGATAAGGTACACCGATAAACTCATCTTT
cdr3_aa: CALGELYWGIRYTDKLIF

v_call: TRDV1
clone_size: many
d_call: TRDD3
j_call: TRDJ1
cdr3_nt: TGTGCTCTTGGGGAACCTGGGCGTCCACAGTACTGGGGGATAGGGGACGGCGATAAACTCATCTTT
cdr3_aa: CALGEPGRPQYWGIGDGDKLIF

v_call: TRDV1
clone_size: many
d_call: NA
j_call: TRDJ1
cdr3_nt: TGTGCTCTTGGGGTCCCTTCGTGGGCCTATAAACTCATCTTT
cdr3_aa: CALGVPSWAYKLIF

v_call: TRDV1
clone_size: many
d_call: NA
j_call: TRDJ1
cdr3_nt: TGTGCTCTTGGGGAACGACCCCCTTCCCCGTACTGGGGATCCATAACCGATAAACTCATCTTT
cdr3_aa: CALGERPPSPYWGSITDKLIF

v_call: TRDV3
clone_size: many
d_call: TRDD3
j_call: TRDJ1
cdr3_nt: TGTGCCTTTAAATTCAGGGCCGGATGGGCTGGGGGGATCCTCACCGATAAACTCATCTTT
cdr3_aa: CAFKFRAGWAGGILTDKLIF

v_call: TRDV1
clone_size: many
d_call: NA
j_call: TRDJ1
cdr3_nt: TGTGCTCTTGGGGAACTAGGATTGCCTTTGAAGTCCCTTAGTCTTGGGGATCCCTCCCCTAAACTCATCTTT
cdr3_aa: CALGELGLPLKSLSLGDPSPKLIF

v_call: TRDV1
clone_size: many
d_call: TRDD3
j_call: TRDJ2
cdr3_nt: TGTGCTCTTGGGGTTACTCCTACGCCGAGGGTACTGGGGGTTCTCCGCGGCTCGACAGCACAACTCTTCTTC
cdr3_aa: CALGVTPTPRVLGVLRGSTAQLFF

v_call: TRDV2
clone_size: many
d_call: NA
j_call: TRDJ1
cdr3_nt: TGTGCCTGTGACCAGGTATCGGATAAGCGGAACGATAAACTCATCTTT
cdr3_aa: CACDQVSDKRNDKLIF

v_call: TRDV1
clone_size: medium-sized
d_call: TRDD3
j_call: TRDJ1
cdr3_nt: TGTGCTCTTGGGGAACTCAGCCTTCCCGAGTACTGGGGGAGGGGTTGGGACACCGATAAACTCATCTTT
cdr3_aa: CALGELSLPEYWGRGWDTDKLIF

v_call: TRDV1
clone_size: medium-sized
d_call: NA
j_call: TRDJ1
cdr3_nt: TGTGCTCTTGGGGAACTAGTTTTCCGAAGACGAGACCCCGTTCCATCACACACCGATAAACTCATCTTT
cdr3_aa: CALGELVFRRRDPVPSHTDKLIF

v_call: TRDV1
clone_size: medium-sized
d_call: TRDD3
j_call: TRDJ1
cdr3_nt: TGTGCTCTTGGGGAAGAAGTGCTACGGGCCTGGGGGCTTGAAGTTAAACTCATCTTT
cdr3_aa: CALGEEVLRAWGLEVKLIF

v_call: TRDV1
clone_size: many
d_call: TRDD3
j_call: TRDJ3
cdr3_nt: TGTGCTCTTGGGGATGCCCTGGGGATACGGATAAGCTCCTGGGACACCCGACAGATGTTTTTC
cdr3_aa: CALGDALGIRISSWDTRQMFF

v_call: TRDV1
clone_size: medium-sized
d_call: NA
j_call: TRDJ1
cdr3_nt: TGTGCTCTTGGGGGACCGGGCGGGAACTTCCCCCATAAACTCATCTTT
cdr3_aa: CALGGPGGNFPHKLIF

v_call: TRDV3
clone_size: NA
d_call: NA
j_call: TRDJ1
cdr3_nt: TGTGCCTTAGGGTCTCTTCCTCCCACTTACTGGTGGACGGACATCTTT
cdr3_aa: CALGSLPPTYWWTDIF

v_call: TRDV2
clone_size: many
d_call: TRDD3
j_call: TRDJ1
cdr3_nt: TGTGCCTGTGACACCCTTACTGGGGGACCACACACCGATAAACTCATCTTT
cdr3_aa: CACDTLTGGPHTDKLIF

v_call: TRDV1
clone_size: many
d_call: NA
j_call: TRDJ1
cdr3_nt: TGTGCTCTTGAGGAACTAGGGATTGAGTACACCGATAAACTCATCTTT
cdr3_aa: CALEELGIEYTDKLIF

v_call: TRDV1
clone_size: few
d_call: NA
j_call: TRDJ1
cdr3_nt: TGTGCTCTTGGCGACTCCCTAAAGAAGCCGGGAGCGCGTAAACTCATCTTT
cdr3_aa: CALGDSLKKPGARKLIF

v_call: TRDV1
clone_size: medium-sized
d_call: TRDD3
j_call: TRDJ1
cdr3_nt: TGTGCTCTTGGGTTTAGGCCTGGGGGATGTTACTACACCGATAAACTCATCTTT
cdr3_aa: CALGFRPGGCYYTDKLIF

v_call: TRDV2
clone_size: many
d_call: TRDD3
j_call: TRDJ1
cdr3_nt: TGTGCCTGTGACACCGTGATATACCTTGGGGGATACGAAACCGATAAACTCATCTTT
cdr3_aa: CACDTVIYLGGYETDKLIF

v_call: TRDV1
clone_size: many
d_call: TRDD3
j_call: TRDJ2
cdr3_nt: TGTGCTCTTGGGGACTTCCGAGAATACTGGGGGACCCTACGAGCTTTGACAGCACAACTCTTCTTT
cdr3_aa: CALGDFREYWGTLRALTAQLFF

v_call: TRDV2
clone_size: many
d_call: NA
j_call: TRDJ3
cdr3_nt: TGTGCCTGTGACACGGGGGGACTACAGACCTCCTGGGACACCCGACAGATGTTTTTC
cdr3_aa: CACDTGGLQTSWDTRQMFF

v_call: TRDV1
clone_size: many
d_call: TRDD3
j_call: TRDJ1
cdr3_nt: TGTGCTCTTGGGGAACGGAGGGAGACTGGGGGATACCAAGGGTCGTACACCGATAAACTCATCTTT
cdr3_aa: CALGERRETGGYQGSYTDKLIF

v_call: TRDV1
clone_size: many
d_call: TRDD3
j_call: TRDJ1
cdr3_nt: TGTGCTCTACGTCGCGATACTGGGGCTATGTTCACCGATAAACTCATCTTT
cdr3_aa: CALRRDTGAMFTDKLIF

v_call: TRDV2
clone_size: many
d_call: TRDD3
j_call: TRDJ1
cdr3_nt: TGTGCCTGTGACACGATTGGCGGTGGGGGATACGTAGGCGATAAACTCATCTTT
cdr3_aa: CACDTIGGGGYVGDKLIF

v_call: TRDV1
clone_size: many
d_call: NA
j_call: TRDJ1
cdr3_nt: TGTGCTCTTGGGGAAACGCAGGAACTACTGGTGGATACCCTTAAACTCATCTTT
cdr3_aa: CALGETQELLVDTLKLIF

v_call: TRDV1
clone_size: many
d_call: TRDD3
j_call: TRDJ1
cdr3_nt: TGTGCTCTTGGGGGCTTCCTTAGGACTGGGGGAAATAAACTCATCTTT
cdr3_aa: CALGGFLRTGGNKLIF

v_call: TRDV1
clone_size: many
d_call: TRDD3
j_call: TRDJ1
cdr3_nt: TGTGCTCTTGGGGAACCGCGGGGATACCCGACGAGGTACACCGATAAACTCATCTTT
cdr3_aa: CALGEPRGYPTRYTDKLIF

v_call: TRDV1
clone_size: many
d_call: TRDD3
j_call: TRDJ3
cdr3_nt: TGTGCTCTTGGGGAATTGGCTTCCTACGGTTACTGGGGGATACGCGTCTCCTGGGACACCCGACAGATGTTTTTC
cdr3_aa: CALGELASYGYWGIRVSWDTRQMFF

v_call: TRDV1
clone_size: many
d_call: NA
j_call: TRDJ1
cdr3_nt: TGTGCTCTTGGGGCCGTACTGTTTTCCTACGCTGTACTGGGGGTACCTTGGTTAACCGATAAACTCATCTTT
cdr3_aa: CALGAVLFSYAVLGVPWLTDKLIF

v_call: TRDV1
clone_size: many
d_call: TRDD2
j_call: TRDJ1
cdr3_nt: TGTGCTCTTGGGGAAGGCCGCGCGAGGACCTTCCTACGTAAGTGGGGGAACGTGTACACCGATAAACTCATCTTT
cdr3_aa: CALGEGRARTFLRKWGNVYTDKLIF

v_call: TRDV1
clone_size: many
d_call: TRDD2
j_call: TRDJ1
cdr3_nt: TGTGCTCTTGGGGAGGGCCTTCCTATTGCCTCGGGGGTTCAGGTGGAAGATAAACTCATCTTT
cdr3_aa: CALGEGLPIASGVQVEDKLIF

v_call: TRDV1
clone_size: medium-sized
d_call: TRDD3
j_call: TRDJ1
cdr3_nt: TGTGCTCTTGGGGAGGAAGGGGCCTTCCCAATACTGGGGGATAGATCGGATAAACTCATCTTT
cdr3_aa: CALGEEGAFPILGDRSDKLIF

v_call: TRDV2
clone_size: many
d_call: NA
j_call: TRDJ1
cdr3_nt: TGTGCCTGTGACACGGTAGATACGACACGGGGTGAACTCATCTTT
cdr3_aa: CACDTVDTTRGELIF

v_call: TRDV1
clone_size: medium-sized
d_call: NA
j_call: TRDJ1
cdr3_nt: TGTGCTCTTGGGGAGATACCCCAAACTCAACTTATCTTT
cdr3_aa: CALGEIPQTQLIF

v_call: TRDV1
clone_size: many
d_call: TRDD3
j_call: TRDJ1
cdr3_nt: TGTGCTCTTGGGGATCGTACTGGGGGATACTACACCGATAAACTCATCTTT
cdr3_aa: CALGDRTGGYYTDKLIF

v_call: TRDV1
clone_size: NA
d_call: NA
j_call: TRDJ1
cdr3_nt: TGTGCTCTTGGCTTACTTCCTACGTCGTACTGGGGGAAACTAACCGTTTCGTACACCGATAAACTCATCTTT
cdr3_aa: CALGLLPTSYWGKLTVSYTDKLIF

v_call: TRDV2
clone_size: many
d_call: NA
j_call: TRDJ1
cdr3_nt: TGTGCCTGTGAAACCCTTGGGGGCCGACCCTCGGAGTACACCGATAAACTCATCTTT
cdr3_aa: CACETLGGRPSEYTDKLIF